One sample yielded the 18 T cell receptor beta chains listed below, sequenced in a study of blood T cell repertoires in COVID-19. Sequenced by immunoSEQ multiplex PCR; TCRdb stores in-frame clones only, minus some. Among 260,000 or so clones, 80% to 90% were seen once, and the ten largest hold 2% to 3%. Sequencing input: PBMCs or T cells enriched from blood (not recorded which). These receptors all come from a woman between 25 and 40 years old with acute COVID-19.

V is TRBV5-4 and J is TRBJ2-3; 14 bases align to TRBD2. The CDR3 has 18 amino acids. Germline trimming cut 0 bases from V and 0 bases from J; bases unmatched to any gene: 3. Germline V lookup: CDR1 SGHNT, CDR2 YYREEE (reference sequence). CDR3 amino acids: CASSLGGLAGGSTDTQYF. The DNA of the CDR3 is TGTGCCAGCAGCTTGGGTGGACTAGCGGGGGGAAGCACAGATACGCAGTATTTT.

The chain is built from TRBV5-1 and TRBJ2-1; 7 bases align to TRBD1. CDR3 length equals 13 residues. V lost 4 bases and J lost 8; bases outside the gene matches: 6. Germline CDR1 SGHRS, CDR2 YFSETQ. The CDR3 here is CASSPYRGDEQFF. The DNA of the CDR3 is TGCGCCAGCAGCCCCTACAGGGGCGATGAGCAGTTCTTC.

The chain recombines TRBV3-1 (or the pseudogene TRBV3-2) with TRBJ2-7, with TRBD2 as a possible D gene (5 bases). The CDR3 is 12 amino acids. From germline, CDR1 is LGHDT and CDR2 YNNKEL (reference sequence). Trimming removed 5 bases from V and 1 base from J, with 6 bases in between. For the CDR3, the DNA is TGTGCCAGCAGCTCGGGATCCTACGAGCAGTACTTC. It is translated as CASSSGSYEQYF.

The CDR3 DNA follows: TGTGCCAGCAGCTCAGGACAGGGTAGATCATTTCTGTTTTTT. It encodes CASSSGQGRSFLFF. The chain uses TRBV7-9 and TRBJ1-4; 8 bases are a match to TRBD1. V dropped 4 bases and J dropped 14; count of bases not matched to a gene: 12. The germline gives CDR1 SEHNR, CDR2 FQNEAQ (reference sequence). The CDR3 consists of 14 residues.

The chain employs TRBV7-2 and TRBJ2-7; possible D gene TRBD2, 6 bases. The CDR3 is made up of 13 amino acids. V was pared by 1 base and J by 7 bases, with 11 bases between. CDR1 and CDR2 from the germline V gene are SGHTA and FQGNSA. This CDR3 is CASSLVWGDEQYF. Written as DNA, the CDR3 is TGTGCCAGCAGCTTAGTTTGGGGGGATGAGCAGTACTTC.

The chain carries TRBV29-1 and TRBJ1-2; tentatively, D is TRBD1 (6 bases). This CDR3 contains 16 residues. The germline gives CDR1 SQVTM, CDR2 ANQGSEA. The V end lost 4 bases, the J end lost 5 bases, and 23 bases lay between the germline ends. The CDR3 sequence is CSVGGRAQRYRYGYTF. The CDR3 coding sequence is TGCAGCGTTGGGGGGCGGGCCCAAAGATACCGGTATGGCTACACCTTC.

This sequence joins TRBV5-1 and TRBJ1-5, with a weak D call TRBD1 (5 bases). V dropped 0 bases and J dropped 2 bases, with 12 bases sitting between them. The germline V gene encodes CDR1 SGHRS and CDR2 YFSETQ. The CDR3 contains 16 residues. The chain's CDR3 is CASSLAGGTGNQPQHF. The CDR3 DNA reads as TGCGCCAGCAGCTTGGCCGGGGGGACGGGCAATCAGCCCCAGCATTTT.

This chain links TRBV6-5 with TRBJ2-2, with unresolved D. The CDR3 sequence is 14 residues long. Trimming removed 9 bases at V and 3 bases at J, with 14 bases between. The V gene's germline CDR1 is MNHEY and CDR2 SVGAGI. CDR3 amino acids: CASCLDLDTGELFF. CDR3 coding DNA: TGTGCCAGTTGTCTAGATTTGGACACCGGGGAGCTGTTTTTT.

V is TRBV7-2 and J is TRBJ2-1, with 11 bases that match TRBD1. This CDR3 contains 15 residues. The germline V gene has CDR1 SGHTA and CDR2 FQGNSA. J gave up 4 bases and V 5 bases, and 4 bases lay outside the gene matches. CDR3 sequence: CASSRGQGGYNEQFF. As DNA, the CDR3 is TGTGCCAGCAGCCGGGGACAGGGGGGATACAATGAGCAGTTCTTC.

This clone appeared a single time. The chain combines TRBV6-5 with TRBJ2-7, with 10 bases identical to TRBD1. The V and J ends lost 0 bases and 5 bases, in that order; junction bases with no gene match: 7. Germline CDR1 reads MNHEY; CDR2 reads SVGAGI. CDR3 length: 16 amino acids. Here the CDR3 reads CASSYSTGQGGNEQYF. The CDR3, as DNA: TGTGCCAGCAGTTACTCGACAGGACAGGGGGGCAACGAGCAGTACTTC.

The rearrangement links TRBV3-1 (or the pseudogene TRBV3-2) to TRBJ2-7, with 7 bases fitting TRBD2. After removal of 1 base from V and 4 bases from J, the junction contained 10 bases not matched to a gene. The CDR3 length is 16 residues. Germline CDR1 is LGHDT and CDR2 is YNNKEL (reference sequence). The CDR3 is CASSQGTTSSGYEQYF. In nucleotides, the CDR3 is TGTGCCAGCAGCCAAGGGACGACTAGCAGCGGATACGAGCAGTACTTC.

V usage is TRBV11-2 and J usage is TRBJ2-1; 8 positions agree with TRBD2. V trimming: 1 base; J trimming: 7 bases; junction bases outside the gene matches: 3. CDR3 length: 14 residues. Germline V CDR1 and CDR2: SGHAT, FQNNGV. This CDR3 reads CASSLVGTRNEQFF. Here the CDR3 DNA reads TGTGCCAGCAGCTTAGTTGGGACTAGAAATGAGCAGTTCTTC.

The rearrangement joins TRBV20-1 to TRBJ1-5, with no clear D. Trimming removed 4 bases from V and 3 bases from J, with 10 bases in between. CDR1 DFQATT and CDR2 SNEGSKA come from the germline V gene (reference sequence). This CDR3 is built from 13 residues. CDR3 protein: CSANEGVNQPQHF. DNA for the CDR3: TGCAGTGCTAATGAAGGAGTCAATCAGCCCCAGCATTTT.

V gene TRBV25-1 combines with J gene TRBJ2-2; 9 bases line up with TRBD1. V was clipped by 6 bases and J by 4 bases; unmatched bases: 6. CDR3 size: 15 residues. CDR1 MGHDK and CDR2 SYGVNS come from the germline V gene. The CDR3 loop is CASRAGTGLTGELFF. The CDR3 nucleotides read TGTGCCAGCAGAGCCGGGACAGGGCTCACCGGGGAGCTGTTTTTT.

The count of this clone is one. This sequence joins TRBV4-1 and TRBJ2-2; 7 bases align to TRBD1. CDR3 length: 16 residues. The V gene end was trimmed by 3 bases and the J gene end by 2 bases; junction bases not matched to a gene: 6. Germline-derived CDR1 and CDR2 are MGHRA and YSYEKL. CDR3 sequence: CASSQSTGANTGELFF. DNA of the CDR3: TGCGCCAGCAGCCAGTCCACAGGGGCCAACACCGGGGAGCTGTTTTTT.

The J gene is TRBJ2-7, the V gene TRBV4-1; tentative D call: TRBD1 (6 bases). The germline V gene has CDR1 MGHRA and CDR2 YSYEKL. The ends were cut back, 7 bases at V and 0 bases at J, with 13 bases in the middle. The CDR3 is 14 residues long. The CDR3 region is CASTQTGYSYEQYF. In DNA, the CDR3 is TGCGCCAGCACCCAGACAGGTTACTCCTACGAGCAGTACTTC.

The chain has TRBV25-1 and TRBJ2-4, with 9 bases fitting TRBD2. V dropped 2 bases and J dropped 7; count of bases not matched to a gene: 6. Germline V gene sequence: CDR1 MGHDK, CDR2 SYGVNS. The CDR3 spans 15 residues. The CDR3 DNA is TGTGCCAGCAGTGAAGTGGGCGGGGGGGCCAACATTCAGTACTTC. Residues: CASSEVGGGANIQYF.

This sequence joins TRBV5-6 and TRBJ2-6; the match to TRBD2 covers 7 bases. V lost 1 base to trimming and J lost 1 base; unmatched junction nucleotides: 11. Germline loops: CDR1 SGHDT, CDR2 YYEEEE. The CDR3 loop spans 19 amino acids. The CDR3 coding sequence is TGTGCCAGCAGCTTGAGAAGAGGCGCGGGGGTGTCTGGGGCCAACGTCCTGACTTTC. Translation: CASSLRRGAGVSGANVLTF.